The 32 T cell receptor beta chains below were found in one sample sequenced in a study of T cell repertoires in cytomegalovirus infection. Via MiXCR, TCRdb re-called the reads, giving one row per CDR3 protein. The sample has about 260,000 distinct CDR3 sequences, 12% to 15% seen once; the top ten hold around 8.8%. Material for sequencing was PBMCs. These TCRs come from a human donor in good health (CMV status not recorded). Some clones in this sample may be carry-over from other donors' samples.

This clonotype showed up many times. The chain couples TRBV12-3 or TRBV12-4 to TRBJ1-3; D not resolved. V was pared by 4 bases and J by 0 bases, with 13 bases between. This CDR3 is 16 amino acids long. The CDR3 spells CASSSRTVVSGNTIYF. CDR3 DNA: TGTGCCAGCAGTTCCCGGACGGTCGTCTCTGGAAACACCATATATTTT.

The genes are TRBV7-9 and TRBJ2-5; 11 nucleotides agree with TRBD2. V was pared by 5 bases and J by 5 bases, with 7 bases of the junction left unmatched. Germline values: CDR1 SEHNR, CDR2 FQNEAQ (reference sequence). CDR3 length: 15 residues. The DNA of the CDR3 is TGTGCCAGCAGCGTACTAGCGGGGGTTTTTGAGACCCAGTACTTC. Translating gives CASSVLAGVFETQYF.

Remarks on this clonotype: A much larger clone lies a single base off, so this may be a read error. The V and J genes are TRBV11-3 and TRBJ2-7; tentatively, D is TRBD2 (6 bases). CDR1 and CDR2 (germline): SGHNT, YENEEA. The CDR3 is 13 residues long. V was clipped by 5 bases and J by 6 bases, with 14 bases between them. The DNA for the CDR3 is TGTGCCAGCAGCCCCGGGACTTCGTGCGAGCAGTACTTC. Translation gives CASSPGTSCEQYF.

This clonotype was recorded many times. The chain has TRBV25-1 and TRBJ1-1, with 10 bases matching TRBD1. Germline trimming cut 3 bases from V and 7 bases from J; bases unmatched to any gene: 8. The CDR3 length is 15 residues. From germline, CDR1 is MGHDK and CDR2 SYGVNS. CDR3 in DNA: TGTGCCAGCAGTGACGCCGGGACAGGGGTTGGTGAAGCTTTCTTT. It translates to CASSDAGTGVGEAFF.

The chain uses TRBV5-1 and TRBJ2-1; no definite D call. Germline CDR1 reads SGHRS; CDR2 reads YFSETQ. The CDR3 has 13 amino acids. The ends were cut back, 0 bases at V and 5 bases at J, with 6 bases in the middle. CDR3 nucleotides: TGCGCCAGCAGCTTGGTTGTGCACAATGAGCAGTTCTTC. Translation: CASSLVVHNEQFF.

This clonotype was seen at least ten times. The J gene is TRBJ2-5, the V gene TRBV6-5; 8 nucleotides agree with TRBD1. This CDR3 has 14 amino acids. Trimming at V came to 6 bases and at J to 2 bases, leaving 5 bases not matched to a gene. The germline gives CDR1 MNHEY, CDR2 SVGAGI. CDR3 coding DNA: TGTGCCAGCAGAAGACAGGGGTCTCAAGAGACCCAGTACTTC. It yields the protein CASRRQGSQETQYF.

This clonotype was picked up one time. The genes are TRBV5-1 and TRBJ2-7; D remains ambiguous. There are 14 residues in the CDR3. Germline V gives CDR1 SGHRS, CDR2 YFSETQ. V shed 4 bases and J shed 0 bases, with 11 bases lying between them. CDR3 coding DNA: TGCGCCAGCAGCATCGACACTTACTCCTACGAGCAGTACTTC. Translation gives CASSIDTYSYEQYF.

The chain is built from TRBV19 and TRBJ1-5, with TRBD1 matching over 7 bases. The CDR3 has 13 amino acids. Germline V gene lookup returns CDR1 LNHDA and CDR2 SQIVND (reference sequence). V was pared by 4 bases and J by 5 bases, with 2 bases of the junction left unmatched. Written as DNA, the CDR3 is TGTGCCAGTAGTAAGCAGGGGGATCAGCCCCAGCATTTT. It yields the protein CASSKQGDQPQHF.

In nucleotides, the CDR3 is TGTGCCAGCAGCCCCTCCGGGACAGAGCCATACTACTACGAGCAGTACTTC. As protein: CASSPSGTEPYYYEQYF. The genes are TRBV14 and TRBJ2-7; 7 bases match TRBD1. This CDR3 region has 17 residues. The trim removed 4 bases at V and 3 bases at J, leaving 15 bases unmatched. The germline V gene encodes CDR1 SGHDN and CDR2 FVKESK.

In this sample, this clonotype turned up a few times. The chain couples TRBV7-8 to TRBJ2-3; D is ambiguous. Germline CDR1 reads SGHVS; CDR2 reads FQNEAQ. The CDR3 runs to 13 residues. The V and J ends lost 3 bases and 2 bases respectively, with 6 bases between them. The CDR3 protein is CASSFDHTDTQYF. The CDR3 DNA reads as TGTGCCAGCAGCTTTGACCACACAGATACGCAGTATTTT.

CDR3 nucleotide sequence: TGCGCCAGCAGCTTGACGACTAGCGGTTACGGTGAGCAGTTCTTC. This gives the protein CASSLTTSGYGEQFF. This sequence joins TRBV5-1 and TRBJ2-1; TRBD2 agrees at 9 bases. The CDR3 is 15 amino acids. The J segment lost 9 bases and the V segment lost 1 base, leaving 8 bases of the junction unmatched. Germline lookup yields CDR1 SGHRS and CDR2 YFSETQ. Looking up the rest from reference TRBV5-1 and TRBJ2-1 gives the full variable domain: KAGVTQTPRYLIKTRGQQVTLSCSPISGHRSVSWYQQTPGQGLQFLFEYFSETQRNKGNFPGRFSGRQFSNSRSEMNVSTLELGDSALYLCASSLTTSGYGEQFFGPGTRLTVL.

In this sample, this clonotype turned up many times. V and J are TRBV5-5 and TRBJ2-5, with D perhaps matching TRBD1 or TRBD2 (7 bases each). The CDR3 is made up of 16 amino acids. Germline lookup yields CDR1 SGHKS and CDR2 YYEKEE (reference sequence). Trimming cost V 0 bases and J 5 bases, with 17 bases left between them. As DNA, the CDR3 is TGTGCCAGCAGCTTGGAACCAGGGGGGGTTAGGGAGACCCAGTACTTC. It is translated as CASSLEPGGVRETQYF.

This clonotype was seen at least ten times. This chain uses TRBV5-3 with TRBJ2-1, with 7 nucleotides matching TRBD1. TRBV5-3 is designated an ORF whose function remains uncertain. The CDR3 contains 14 residues. Trimming at V came to 8 bases and at J to 7 bases, leaving 12 bases not matched to a gene. In DNA, the CDR3 is TGTGCCAGCAGCGGACGGGACAGTACAAATGAGCAGTTCTTC. Its translation is CASSGRDSTNEQFF.

V is TRBV7-3 and J is TRBJ2-7; 7 positions agree with TRBD1. J gave up 3 bases and V 4 bases, and 6 bases lay outside the gene matches. This CDR3 region has 14 residues. The germline V gene has CDR1 SGHTA and CDR2 FQGTGA. CDR3 sequence reads: CASSSVRGRYEQYF. In nucleotides, the CDR3 is TGTGCCAGCAGCTCAGTGAGGGGGCGCTACGAGCAGTACTTC.

This chain connects TRBV28 to TRBJ1-1; D may be TRBD1 (6 bases). The CDR3 contains 14 residues. From germline, CDR1 is MDHEN and CDR2 SYDVKM. Trimming removed 6 bases from V and 11 bases from J, with 22 bases in between. The CDR3, as DNA: TGTGCCAGCAGCCCCTCCCGGGACAAAACAGAGGCTTTCTTT. Residues: CASSPSRDKTEAFF.

This clonotype was observed at least ten times. V is TRBV7-2 and J is TRBJ2-7; D is unclear. The V gene lost 3 bases and the J gene lost 4 bases, with 22 bases spanning the gap. CDR1 is SGHTA, CDR2 FQGNSA, per germline. The CDR3 extends over 17 amino acids. In DNA form, the CDR3 reads TGTGCCAGCAGCTTCGTCGATGTCGGCCTGTCATATTACGAGCAGTACTTC. Its protein is CASSFVDVGLSYYEQYF.

This clonotype was seen ten or more times. The rearrangement links TRBV7-8 to TRBJ1-2; TRBD1 matches 7 bases. Trimming cost V 4 bases and J 5 bases; bases outside gene matches: 13. CDR3 length: 16 amino acids. Germline assignment: CDR1 SGHVS and CDR2 FQNEAQ. The CDR3 DNA follows: TGTGCCAGCAGCTCGCAGGGGGGGCAGACACCTTATGGCTACACCTTC. As protein: CASSSQGGQTPYGYTF. The full variable domain, rest sourced from reference TRBV7-8 and TRBJ1-2, is GAGVSQSPRYKVAKRGQDVALRCDPISGHVSLFWYQQALGQGPEFLTYFQNEAQLDKSGLPSDRFFAERPEGSVSTLKIQRTQQEDSAVYLCASSSQGGQTPYGYTFGSGTRLTVV.

This clonotype was seen ten or more times. This sequence joins TRBV20-1 and TRBJ2-3; 12 bases align to TRBD2. The CDR3 spans 18 residues. The V segment lost 0 bases and the J segment 3 bases; nucleotides outside the gene matches: 10. Looked up from germline, CDR1 is DFQATT and CDR2 is SNEGSKA (reference sequence). The chain's CDR3 is CSARDTSTSGSFTDTQYF. CDR3 sequence (DNA): TGCAGTGCTAGAGATACTTCGACTAGCGGGAGTTTTACAGATACGCAGTATTTT.

This clonotype was recorded many times. DNA for the CDR3: TGTGCCATCAGTGAGTCGGTACCGGGGGAGAGCAATCAGCCCCAGCATTTT. This sequence encodes CAISESVPGESNQPQHF. This chain joins TRBV10-3 and TRBJ1-5; maybe TRBD1 (5 bases). V was trimmed by 0 bases and J by 1 base, leaving 13 bases between them. The CDR3 is made up of 17 amino acids. CDR1 and CDR2 from the germline V gene are ENHRY and SYGVKD.

The table lists this clonotype with many counts. This chain connects TRBV29-1 to TRBJ1-1, with D uncertain. Germline CDR1 and CDR2: SQVTM and ANQGSEA. There are 12 residues in the CDR3. Between the trimmed V and J ends, which lost 4 bases and 0 bases, there was a span of 6 bases. In DNA, the CDR3 is TGCAGCGTTGCCCCCATGAACACTGAAGCTTTCTTT. Protein sequence: CSVAPMNTEAFF.

This clonotype was counted many times. The rearrangement links TRBV7-6 to TRBJ1-4; D is uncertain. This CDR3 is built from 14 residues. Germline CDR1 SGHVS, CDR2 FNYEAQ. Trimming left V 4 bases short and J 7 bases short, with 13 bases between. CDR3 protein: CASSSTEIGEKLFF. The CDR3 DNA reads TGTGCCAGCAGCTCAACCGAAATCGGTGAAAAACTGTTTTTT.

This clonotype was seen more than once but under ten times. Relative to the germline gene, one junction end is altered; a read error may explain this. V gene TRBV2 combines with J gene TRBJ1-4, with TRBD1 matching over 7 bases. CDR3 length equals 14 residues. In germline, CDR1 is SNHLY, CDR2 FYNNEI. CDR3 loop: CASREGTVGEKLFF. DNA for the CDR3: TGTGCCAGCAGAGAAGGGACAGTAGGTGAAAAACTGTTTTTT.

This clonotype was recorded many times. One junction end does not reproduce the germline sequence, and a read error may be involved. The V call is TRBV4-2, the J call TRBJ2-1; D possibly matches TRBD1 or TRBD2 (5 bases each). The CDR3 loop spans 16 amino acids. CDR1 LGHNA and CDR2 YNFKEQ come from the germline V gene. The CDR3 region is CASSQVSGSSYNEQFF. CDR3 in DNA: TGCGCCAGCAGCCAAGTCTCAGGGAGCTCCTACAATGAGCAGTTCTTC.

Many counts were recorded for this clonotype. The genes are TRBV7-2 and TRBJ2-3; 11 nucleotides match TRBD2. Germline CDR1 and CDR2: SGHTA and FQGNSA. V shed 5 bases and J 5 bases; nucleotides not matched to a gene: 21. The CDR3 spans 20 residues. The CDR3: CASSQRLGSLAGVFRDTQYF. CDR3 in DNA: TGTGCCAGCAGCCAAAGGCTTGGGTCACTAGCGGGAGTTTTCAGAGATACGCAGTATTTT.

This clonotype was observed at least ten times. The CDR3 region is CASSLTGTKMSTDTQYF. CDR3 bases: TGTGCCAGCAGCTTAACGGGGACAAAAATGAGCACAGATACGCAGTATTTT. The chain joins TRBV7-3 to TRBJ2-3; D perhaps matches TRBD1 (6 bases). The CDR3 spans 17 residues. From germline, CDR1 is SGHTA and CDR2 FQGTGA. Between the trimmed V and J ends, which lost 0 bases and 0 bases, there was a span of 13 bases.

This clonotype has at least ten counts. The rearrangement joins TRBV5-6 to TRBJ2-1, with 10 bases fitting TRBD1. Germline loops: CDR1 SGHDT, CDR2 YYEEEE. This CDR3 is built from 15 residues. The V and J ends lost 2 bases and 8 bases, in that order; junction bases with no gene match: 7. The CDR3 bases are TGTGCCAGCAGCTTCGCGGGGACAGGGGTCCATGAGCAGTTCTTC. Residues: CASSFAGTGVHEQFF.

This chain uses TRBV19 with TRBJ2-5; D uncertain. Germline CDR1 LNHDA, CDR2 SQIVND (reference sequence). The CDR3 covers 14 residues. The V end was cut by 2 bases, the J end by 5 bases, with 12 bases between. The CDR3 region is CASSISSLRETQYF. CDR3 sequence (DNA): TGTGCCAGTAGTATATCCAGTCTACGGGAGACCCAGTACTTC.

The rearrangement links TRBV6-2 or TRBV6-3 to TRBJ2-7, with 7 bases that match TRBD2. The V gene's germline CDR1 is MNHEY and CDR2 SVGEGT. The CDR3 runs 14 residues. Unmatched junction bases numbered 4, after V lost 5 bases and J lost 0 bases. The CDR3: CASSNGLVSYEQYF. CDR3 nucleotide sequence: TGTGCCAGCAGTAACGGACTAGTCTCCTACGAGCAGTACTTC.

In its sample, this clonotype was seen a few times. The gene calls are TRBV5-4 and TRBJ2-3, with 9 bases that match TRBD2. Germline CDR1 is SGHNT and CDR2 is YYREEE (reference sequence). J lost 6 bases, V lost 7 bases, and 12 bases had no gene match. The CDR3 has 15 amino acids. The CDR3 DNA reads TGTGCCAGCGAGTCTAGCGGGGCCGCGCGGGATACGCAGTATTTT. As protein: CASESSGAARDTQYF.

The genes are TRBV6-2 or TRBV6-3 and TRBJ2-7; 7 nucleotides match TRBD2. The CDR3 has 13 amino acids. After removal of 10 bases from V and 3 bases from J, the junction contained 9 bases not matched to a gene. CDR1 and CDR2 from the germline V gene are MNHEY and SVGEGT. DNA of the CDR3: TGTGCCACGACGGGGGGACCGGTCTACGAGCAGTACTTC. Residues: CATTGGPVYEQYF.

There are many counts of this clonotype. V usage is TRBV19 and J usage is TRBJ2-7; D not resolved. This CDR3 is built from 12 residues. Trimming removed 7 bases from V and 6 bases from J, with 13 bases in between. Germline loops: CDR1 LNHDA, CDR2 SQIVND (reference sequence). CDR3 loop: CASTDAVSEQYF. In DNA form, the CDR3 reads TGTGCCAGTACCGACGCCGTGTCCGAGCAGTACTTC.

This clonotype appeared many times. V and J are TRBV5-5 and TRBJ2-7, with TRBD2 identical over 7 bases. This CDR3 has 15 amino acids. V was clipped by 4 bases and J by 3 bases; unmatched bases: 10. Germline V gene sequence: CDR1 SGHKS, CDR2 YYEKEE (reference sequence). The CDR3 DNA reads as TGTGCCAGCAGCCGGGGAGGGGAGAGGGGCTACGAGCAGTACTTC. The encoded protein is CASSRGGERGYEQYF.